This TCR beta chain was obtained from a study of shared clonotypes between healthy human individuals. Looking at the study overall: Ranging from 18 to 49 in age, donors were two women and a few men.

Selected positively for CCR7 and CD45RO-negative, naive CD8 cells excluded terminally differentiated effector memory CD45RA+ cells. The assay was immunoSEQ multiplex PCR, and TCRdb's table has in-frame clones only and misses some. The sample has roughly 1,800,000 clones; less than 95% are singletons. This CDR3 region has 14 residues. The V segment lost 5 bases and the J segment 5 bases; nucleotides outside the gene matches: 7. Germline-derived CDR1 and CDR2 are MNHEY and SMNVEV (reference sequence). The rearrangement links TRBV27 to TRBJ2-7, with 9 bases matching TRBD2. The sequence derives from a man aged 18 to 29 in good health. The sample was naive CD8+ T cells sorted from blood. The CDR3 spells CASSVREGRDEQYF. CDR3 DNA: TGTGCCAGCAGTGTGCGGGAGGGCCGGGACGAGCAGTACTTC.